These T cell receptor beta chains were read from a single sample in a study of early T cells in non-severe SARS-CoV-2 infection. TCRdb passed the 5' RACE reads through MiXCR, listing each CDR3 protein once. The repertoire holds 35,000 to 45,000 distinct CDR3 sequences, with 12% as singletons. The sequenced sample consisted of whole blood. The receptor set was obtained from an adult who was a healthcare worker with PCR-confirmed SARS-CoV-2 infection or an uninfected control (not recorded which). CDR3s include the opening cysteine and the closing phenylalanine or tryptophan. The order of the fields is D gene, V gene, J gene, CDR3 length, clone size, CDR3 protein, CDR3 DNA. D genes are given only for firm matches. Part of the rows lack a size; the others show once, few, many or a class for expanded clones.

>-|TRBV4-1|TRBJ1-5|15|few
CASSQGVSGHQPQHF
TGCGCCAGCAGCCAAGGGGTGTCAGGCCATCAGCCCCAGCATTTT
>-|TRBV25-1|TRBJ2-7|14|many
CASSDGRLGYEQYF
TGTGCCAGCAGTGATGGACGCCTGGGTTACGAGCAGTACTTC
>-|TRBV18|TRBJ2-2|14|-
CASSPPVGTGELFF
TGTGCCAGCTCACCACCGGTGGGCACCGGGGAGCTGTTTTTT
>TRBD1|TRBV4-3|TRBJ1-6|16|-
CASSQGAGTGVSPLHF
TGCGCCAGCAGCCAAGGAGCGGGGACAGGGGTTTCACCCCTCCACTTT
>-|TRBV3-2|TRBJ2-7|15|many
CASSLQRTLSYEQYF
TGTGCCAGCAGCCTCCAGCGGACCCTCTCCTACGAGCAGTACTTC
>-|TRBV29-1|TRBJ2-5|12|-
CSVTTRLETQYF
TGCAGCGTTACGACCCGGCTGGAGACCCAGTACTTC
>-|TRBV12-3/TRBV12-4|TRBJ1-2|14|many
CASSFRGAGYGYTF
TGTGCCAGCAGTTTTCGGGGGGCAGGCTATGGCTACACCTTC
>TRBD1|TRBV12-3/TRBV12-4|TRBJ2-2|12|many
CASSSGTVLLFF
TGTGCCAGCAGTTCCGGGACAGTTTTGCTGTTTTTT
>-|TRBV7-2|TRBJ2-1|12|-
CASSLMTGEQFF
TGTGCCAGCAGCTTGATGACGGGTGAGCAGTTCTTC
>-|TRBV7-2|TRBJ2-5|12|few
CASSLSVETQYF
TGTGCCAGCAGCTTAAGTGTGGAGACCCAGTACTTC
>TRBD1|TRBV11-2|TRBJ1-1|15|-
CASSSAGTGNTEAFF
TGTGCCAGCAGCTCGGCCGGGACAGGGAACACTGAAGCTTTCTTT
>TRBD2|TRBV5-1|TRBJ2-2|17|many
CASSRPPLAGVAGELFF
TGCGCCAGCAGCCGCCCCCCACTAGCGGGAGTGGCCGGGGAGCTGTTTTTT
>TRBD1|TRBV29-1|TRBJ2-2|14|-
CSVAGQGRTGELFF
TGCAGCGTTGCGGGACAGGGGCGCACCGGGGAGCTGTTTTTT
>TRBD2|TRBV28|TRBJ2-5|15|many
CASSSPREGGETQYF
TGTGCCAGCAGTTCACCCCGGGAGGGCGGAGAGACCCAGTACTTC
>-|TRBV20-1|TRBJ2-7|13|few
CSARELSSYEQYF
TGCAGTGCTAGAGAACTGAGCTCCTACGAGCAGTACTTC
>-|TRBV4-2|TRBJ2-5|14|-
CTSSQEEGGETQYF
TGTACCAGCAGCCAAGAGGAGGGGGGAGAGACCCAGTACTTC
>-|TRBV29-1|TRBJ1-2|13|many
CSVSLGQIYGYTF
TGCAGCGTTTCTTTGGGACAAATCTATGGCTACACCTTC
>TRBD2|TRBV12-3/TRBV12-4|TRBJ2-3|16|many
CASSFGLAISTDTQYF
TGTGCCAGCAGTTTTGGACTAGCGATTAGCACAGATACGCAGTATTTT
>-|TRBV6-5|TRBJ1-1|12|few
CASSRGNTEAFF
TGTGCCAGCAGTCGGGGGAACACTGAAGCTTTCTTT
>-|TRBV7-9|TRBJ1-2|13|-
CASSQSGSYGYTF
TGTGCCAGCAGCCAATCCGGGAGCTATGGCTACACCTTC
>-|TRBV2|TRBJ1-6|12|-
CASATKNSPLHF
TGTGCCAGCGCAACGAAGAATTCACCCCTCCACTTT
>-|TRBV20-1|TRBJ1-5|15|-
CSAPPTLYSNQPQHF
TGCAGTGCTCCTCCGACACTTTATAGCAATCAGCCCCAGCATTTT
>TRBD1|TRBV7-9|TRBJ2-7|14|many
CASSFTGGSYEQYF
TGTGCCAGCAGCTTCACAGGGGGGTCCTACGAGCAGTACTTC
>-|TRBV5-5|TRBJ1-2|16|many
CASSFSRTPGPYGYTF
TGTGCCAGCAGCTTTTCACGGACCCCAGGCCCCTATGGCTACACCTTC
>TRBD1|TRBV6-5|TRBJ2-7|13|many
CASSYRTGDEQYF
TGTGCCAGCAGCTACCGTACAGGGGACGAGCAGTACTTC
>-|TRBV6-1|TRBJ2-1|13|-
CASSAPGYNEQFF
TGTGCCAGCAGTGCCCCGGGATACAATGAGCAGTTCTTC
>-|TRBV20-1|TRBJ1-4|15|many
CSARKPGQGHEKLFF
TGCAGTGCTAGGAAGCCGGGGCAGGGACATGAAAAACTGTTTTTT
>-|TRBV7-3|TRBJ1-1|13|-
CASSSGRRGEAFF
TGTGCCAGCAGCTCGGGGCGGAGGGGAGAAGCTTTCTTT
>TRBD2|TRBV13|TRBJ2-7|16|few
CASSLGPTSGSVEQYF
TGTGCCAGCAGCTTAGGCCCCACTAGCGGGAGCGTCGAGCAGTACTTC
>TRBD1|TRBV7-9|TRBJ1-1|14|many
CASSHRGMYTEAFF
TGTGCCAGCAGCCACAGGGGGATGTACACTGAAGCTTTCTTT
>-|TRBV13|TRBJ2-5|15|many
CASSPPGGKGETQYF
TGTGCCAGCAGCCCCCCCGGCGGGAAAGGGGAGACCCAGTACTTC
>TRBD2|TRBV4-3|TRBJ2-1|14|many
CASSPGLDYNEQFF
TGCGCCAGCAGCCCCGGACTAGACTACAATGAGCAGTTCTTC
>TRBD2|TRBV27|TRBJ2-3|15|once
CASSPTSGRLDTQYF
TGTGCCAGCAGCCCCACTAGCGGGAGACTAGATACGCAGTATTTT
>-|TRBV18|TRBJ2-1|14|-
CASSPPQFYNEQFF
TGTGCCAGCTCACCACCGCAGTTCTACAATGAGCAGTTCTTC
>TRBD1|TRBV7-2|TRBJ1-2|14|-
CASSLVAGGYGYTF
TGTGCCAGCAGCTTAGTTGCAGGGGGCTATGGCTACACCTTC
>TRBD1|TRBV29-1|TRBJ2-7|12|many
CSVGTGVAEQYF
TGCAGCGTGGGGACAGGGGTCGCCGAGCAGTACTTC
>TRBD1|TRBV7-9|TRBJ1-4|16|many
CASSSTGVGTNEKLFF
TGTGCCAGCAGCTCGACAGGGGTTGGAACTAATGAAAAACTGTTTTTT
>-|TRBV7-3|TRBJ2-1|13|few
CASSTGHFNEQFF
TGTGCCAGCAGTACGGGTCACTTCAATGAGCAGTTCTTC
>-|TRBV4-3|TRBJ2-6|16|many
CASSPYSGDGANVLTF
TGCGCCAGCAGTCCGTACTCAGGGGACGGGGCCAACGTCCTGACTTTC
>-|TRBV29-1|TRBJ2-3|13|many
CSAGHLGTDTQYF
TGCAGCGCAGGACACCTCGGCACAGATACGCAGTATTTT
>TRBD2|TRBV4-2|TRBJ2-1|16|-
CASSQDHERGGSEQFF
TGTGCCAGCAGCCAAGATCACGAGCGGGGGGGCAGTGAGCAGTTCTTC
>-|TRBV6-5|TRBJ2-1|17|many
CASSNPPLPFTYNEQFF
TGTGCCAGCAGTAACCCACCCCTACCTTTTACCTACAATGAGCAGTTCTTC
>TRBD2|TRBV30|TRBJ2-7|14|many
CAWAGTSGAYEQYF
TGTGCCTGGGCCGGGACTAGCGGTGCCTACGAGCAGTACTTC
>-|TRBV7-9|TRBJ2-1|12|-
CASRRGDNEQFF
TGTGCCAGCAGGAGAGGGGACAATGAGCAGTTCTTC
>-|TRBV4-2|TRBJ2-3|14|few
CASREGQSRDTQYF
TGTGCCAGCAGGGAGGGACAATCCCGAGATACGCAGTATTTT
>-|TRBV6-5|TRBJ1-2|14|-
CASSYTDSANGYTF
TGTGCCAGCAGTTACACCGACAGCGCCAATGGCTACACCTTC
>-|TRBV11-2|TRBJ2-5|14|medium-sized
CASSFNRGRETQYF
TGTGCCAGCAGCTTTAATCGGGGACGGGAGACCCAGTACTTC
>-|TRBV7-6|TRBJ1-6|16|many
CASSLASRGLDSPLHF
TGTGCCAGCAGCTTAGCCTCCAGGGGTCTTGATTCACCCCTCCACTTT
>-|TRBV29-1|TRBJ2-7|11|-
CSAEDRRGQYF
TGCAGCGCTGAAGATCGGCGGGGGCAGTACTTC
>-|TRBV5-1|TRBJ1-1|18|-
CASSPSTGRDRLNTEAFF
TGCGCCAGCAGCCCGTCTACGGGGCGAGACCGTTTGAACACTGAAGCTTTCTTT
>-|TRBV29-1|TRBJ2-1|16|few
CSVEDPRSRAYNEQFF
TGCAGCGTTGAAGACCCCCGGTCCAGGGCCTACAATGAGCAGTTCTTC
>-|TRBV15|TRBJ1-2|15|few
CATSGYPQGIDGYTF
TGTGCCACCAGCGGATACCCTCAGGGGATTGATGGCTACACCTTC
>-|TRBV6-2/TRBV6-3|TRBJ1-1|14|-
CASSYSGGNTEAFF
TGTGCCAGCAGTTACTCAGGAGGAAACACTGAAGCTTTCTTT
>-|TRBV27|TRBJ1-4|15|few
CASSLSSREGEKLFF
TGTGCCAGCAGTTTATCGTCCAGGGAGGGTGAAAAACTGTTTTTT